Listed below are T cell receptor beta chains from one sample, sequenced in a study of blood T cell repertoires in COVID-19. Profiled with immunoSEQ multiplex PCR; TCRdb holds only in-frame clones, not every one. The sample yields more than 200,000 clones, approximately 84% seen once. The sample taken for sequencing was peripheral blood. Every receptor here comes from a middle-aged man with COVID-19, enrolled during active disease. CDR3s include the opening cysteine and the closing phenylalanine or tryptophan. The D gene is left open where the match is weak. Size values are once, few and many counts, or a class for expanded clones, and some rows have none.

CDR3aa | CDR3nt | d_gene | j_gene | v_gene | abundance
CASSSDRAGEQFF | TGTGCCAGCAGCTCGGACAGGGCTGGTGAGCAGTTCTTC | TRBD1 | TRBJ2-1 | TRBV11-3 | .
CASSQGTVTDTQYF | TGTGCCAGCAGCCAAGGGACAGTGACAGATACGCAGTATTTT | . | TRBJ2-3 | TRBV14 | .
CASSPTSGTDTQYF | TGTGCCAGCAGCCCGACTAGCGGGACAGATACGCAGTATTTT | TRBD2 | TRBJ2-3 | TRBV11-3 | .
CASSLGTRDQPQHF | TGTGCCAGTAGTCTCGGGACAAGGGATCAGCCCCAGCATTTT | . | TRBJ1-5 | TRBV19 | .
CASCRTGGEDTQYF | TGTGCCAGCTGCAGGACAGGGGGCGAAGATACGCAGTATTTT | TRBD1 | TRBJ2-3 | TRBV28 | .
CASSLALGTGGAGELFF | TGTGCCAGCAGCTTGGCCCTAGGGACAGGGGGGGCCGGGGAGCTGTTTTTT | TRBD1 | TRBJ2-2 | TRBV5-6 | .
CASSLGLRGNTGELFF | TGCGCCAGCAGCTTGGGTTTGCGGGGGAACACCGGGGAGCTGTTTTTT | . | TRBJ2-2 | TRBV5-1 | .
CASSLTGDTYNEQFF | TGCGCCAGCAGCTTGACAGGGGATACCTACAATGAGCAGTTCTTC | TRBD1 | TRBJ2-1 | TRBV5-1 | once
CASSLGQGTAGELFF | TGTGCCAGCAGCCTAGGACAGGGGACAGCCGGGGAGCTGTTTTTT | TRBD1 | TRBJ2-2 | TRBV3-1/TRBV3-2 | .
CASSFVLVAGNPNEQFF | TGTGCCAGCAGTTTTGTCTTAGTAGCGGGGAACCCTAATGAGCAGTTCTTC | TRBD2 | TRBJ2-1 | TRBV27 | .
CASSPRLADQDTQYF | TGTGCCAGCTCACCGAGACTAGCGGACCAAGATACGCAGTATTTT | TRBD2 | TRBJ2-3 | TRBV18 | .
CASSIPPATGSDTQYF | TGTGCCAGTAGTATACCGCCAGCGACAGGGTCAGATACGCAGTATTTT | TRBD1 | TRBJ2-3 | TRBV19 | .
CASSLLAGERETQYF | TGTGCCAGCAGCTTACTAGCGGGAGAGAGGGAGACCCAGTACTTC | TRBD2 | TRBJ2-5 | TRBV7-2 | .
CSVGSTTDPEETQYF | TGCAGCGTTGGGTCCACGACAGACCCGGAGGAGACCCAGTACTTC | . | TRBJ2-5 | TRBV29-1 | .
CASSPGGAGDTQYF | TGTGCCAGCAGCCCCGGAGGGGCTGGAGATACGCAGTATTTT | . | TRBJ2-3 | TRBV7-9 | few
CASSIGRSDQETQYF | TGTGCCAGTAGTATAGGTAGGAGCGACCAAGAGACCCAGTACTTC | . | TRBJ2-5 | TRBV19 | .
CASSPGTGEYEQYF | TGTGCTAGCAGCCCCGGGACAGGGGAGTACGAGCAGTACTTC | TRBD1 | TRBJ2-7 | TRBV7-7 | .
CASSMVGAGSEQYF | TGTGCCAGTAGTATGGTGGGTGCGGGAAGCGAGCAGTACTTC | . | TRBJ2-7 | TRBV19 | .
CASSLEGLAGAGHEQYF | TGTGCCAGCAGTTTGGAAGGACTAGCGGGAGCAGGGCACGAGCAGTACTTC | TRBD2 | TRBJ2-7 | TRBV27 | .
CASISGGPPDTQYF | TGTGCCAGCATAAGCGGGGGGCCCCCAGATACGCAGTATTTT | TRBD2 | TRBJ2-3 | TRBV28 | .
CASTKIPGWGGYNEQFF | TGTGCCAGTACCAAAATCCCCGGGTGGGGGGGTTACAATGAGCAGTTCTTC | TRBD2 | TRBJ2-1 | TRBV19 | .
CASSLWGGMTANTEAFF | TGTGCCAGCAGCTTGTGGGGGGGGATGACCGCGAACACTGAAGCTTTCTTT | . | TRBJ1-1 | TRBV5-8 | .